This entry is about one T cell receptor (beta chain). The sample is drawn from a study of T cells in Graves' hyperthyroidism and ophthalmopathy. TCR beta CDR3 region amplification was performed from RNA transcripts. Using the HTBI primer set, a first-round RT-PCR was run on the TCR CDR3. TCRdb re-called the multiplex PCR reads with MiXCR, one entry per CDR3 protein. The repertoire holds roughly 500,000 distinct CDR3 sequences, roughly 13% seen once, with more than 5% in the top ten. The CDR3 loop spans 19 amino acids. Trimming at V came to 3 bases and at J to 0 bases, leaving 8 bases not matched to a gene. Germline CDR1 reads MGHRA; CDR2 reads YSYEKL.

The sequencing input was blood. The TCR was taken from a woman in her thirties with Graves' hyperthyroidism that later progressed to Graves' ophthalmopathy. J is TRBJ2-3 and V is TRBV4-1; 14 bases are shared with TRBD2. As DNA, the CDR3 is TGCGCCAGCAGCCAGGGGACTAGCGGGAGAGTACGGAGCACAGATACGCAGTATTTT. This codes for CASSQGTSGRVRSTDTQYF.